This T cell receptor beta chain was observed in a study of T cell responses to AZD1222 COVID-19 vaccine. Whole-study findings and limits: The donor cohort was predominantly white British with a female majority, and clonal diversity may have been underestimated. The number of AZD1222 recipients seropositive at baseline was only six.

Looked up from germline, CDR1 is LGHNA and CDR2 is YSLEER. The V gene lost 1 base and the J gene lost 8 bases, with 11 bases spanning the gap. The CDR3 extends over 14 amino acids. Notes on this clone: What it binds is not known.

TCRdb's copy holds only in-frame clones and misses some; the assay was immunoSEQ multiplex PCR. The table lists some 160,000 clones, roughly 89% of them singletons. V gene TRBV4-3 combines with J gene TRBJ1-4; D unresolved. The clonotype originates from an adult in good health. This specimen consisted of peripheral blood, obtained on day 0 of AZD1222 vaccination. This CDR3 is CASSQAPGEEKLFF. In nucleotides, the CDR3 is TGCGCCAGCAGCCAAGCTCCTGGAGAGGAAAAACTGTTTTTT.